The 30 T cell receptor beta chains listed next were all sequenced from one sample in a study of blood T cells in healthy people across ages. For the second PCR, which ran for roughly 6 to 12 cycles, a sample-barcoded 5' primer and a J-beta primer mix were used. TCRdb used MiXCR to reprocess the 5' RACE reads, holding one entry per CDR3 protein. The table lists 700,000 to 900,000 distinct CDR3 sequences, roughly 24% of them singletons. The sample was also reused in another study, on T cells of mothers and their children.

Sequencing was done on a sample of blood. The receptor set was obtained from a boy aged 5-17 years in good health.

The chain links TRBV6-1 to TRBJ1-3; 7 nucleotides align to TRBD1. This CDR3 region has 15 residues. Germline V gene sequence: CDR1 MNHNS, CDR2 SASEGT. V lost 5 bases to trimming and J lost 4 bases; unmatched junction nucleotides: 8. DNA for the CDR3: TGTGCCAGCAGTCCTCGACAGGGACTGGGAAACACCATATATTTT. Amino acid sequence: CASSPRQGLGNTIYF.

This chain connects TRBV20-1 to TRBJ2-5, with 11 bases aligning to TRBD2. The assigned J gene may be wrong: the sequence end matches TRBJ2-7 better. The length of the CDR3 is 19 residues. CDR1 and CDR2 (germline): DFQATT, SNEGSKA (reference sequence). This CDR3 is CSAIDPGRLAGGSAYEQYF. The CDR3 nucleotides read TGCAGTGCTATCGACCCCGGGCGGCTAGCGGGGGGATCGGCCTACGAGCAGTACTTC.

This clonotype was found a few times. At one end, the junction sequence differs from germline, possibly due to a read error. V is TRBV7-7 and J is TRBJ2-1; TRBD1 matches at 11 bases. Germline CDR1 SSHAT, CDR2 FNYEAQ (reference sequence). The CDR3 sequence is 14 residues long. The CDR3, as DNA: TGTGCTAGCAGCACCAGGACAGGGGGCAGTGAGCAGTTCTTC. Protein sequence: CASSTRTGGSEQFF.

The V call is TRBV20-1, the J call TRBJ2-3; D may correspond to TRBD1 or TRBD2 (7 bases each). Per germline, CDR1 DFQATT and CDR2 SNEGSKA (reference sequence). The CDR3 totals 18 residues. Trimming pared 1 base from V and 0 bases from J, leaving 20 bases between. CDR3 residues: CSARARGGPRSSTDTQYF. For the CDR3, the DNA is TGCAGTGCTAGAGCCAGGGGGGGCCCCCGATCTAGCACAGATACGCAGTATTTT.

This clonotype has just a few counts. The chain couples TRBV7-9 to TRBJ2-2, with D perhaps TRBD1 or TRBD2 (5 bases each). There are 16 residues in the CDR3. Between the trimmed V and J ends, which lost 3 bases and 6 bases, there was a span of 17 bases. CDR1 and CDR2 (germline): SEHNR, FQNEAQ (reference sequence). The CDR3 DNA is TGTGCCAGCAGCTTGAGGCCCCCACAGGAGGCCGGGGAGCTGTTTTTT. This translates into CASSLRPPQEAGELFF. Supplemented by reference TRBV7-9 and TRBJ2-2, the full variable domain reads DTGVSQNPRHKITKRGQNVTFRCDPISEHNRLYWYRQTLGQGPEFLTYFQNEAQLEKSRLLSDRFSAERPKGSFSTLEIQRTEQGDSAMYLCASSLRPPQEAGELFFGEGSRLTVL.

The chain is built from TRBV10-3 and TRBJ2-6, with 9 positions matching TRBD1. The CDR3 sequence is 18 residues long. The V gene's germline CDR1 is ENHRY and CDR2 SYGVKD. V shed 5 bases and J 2 bases; nucleotides not matched to a gene: 10. The CDR3 loop reads CAISSLDRGKAGANVLTF. The CDR3, as DNA: TGTGCCATCAGTTCCCTGGACAGGGGCAAAGCTGGGGCCAACGTCCTGACTTTC.

V gene TRBV12-3 or TRBV12-4 combines with J gene TRBJ1-5, with no clear D. The CDR3 runs to 15 residues. Trimming removed 5 bases at V and 3 bases at J, with 14 bases between. The CDR3 protein is CASSHRRGNNQPQHF. DNA for the CDR3: TGTGCCAGCAGTCACCGACGGGGTAACAATCAGCCCCAGCATTTT.

This clonotype was observed a few times. The CDR3 DNA reads TGCGCCAGCAGCTTGAACGGCCCTAGCACAGATACGCAGTATTTT. Residues: CASSLNGPSTDTQYF. The chain is built from TRBV5-1 and TRBJ2-3; no clear D gene. The CDR3 consists of 15 residues. Germline CDR1 reads SGHRS; CDR2 reads YFSETQ. Trimming stripped 1 base from V and 0 bases from J, with 9 bases between.

The DNA for the CDR3 is TGTGCCAGCAGACCGAGAGGGGGGAACTCCTACGAGCAGTACTTC. This translates into CASRPRGGNSYEQYF. The V call is TRBV12-3 or TRBV12-4, the J call TRBJ2-7; tentatively, D is TRBD1 or TRBD2 (6 bases each). The length of the CDR3 is 15 residues. V was pared by 6 bases and J by 0 bases, with 15 bases between.

The chain carries TRBV4-2 and TRBJ2-2, with 9 bases matching TRBD2. CDR1 LGHNA and CDR2 YNFKEQ come from the germline V gene. With V trimmed by 0 bases and J by 4 bases, 12 bases remained unmatched. The CDR3 runs to 19 residues. The CDR3 DNA is TGTGCCAGCAGCCAAGATTTTCCTAGCGGGGCCTCGGGCACCGGGGAGCTGTTTTTT. The encoded protein is CASSQDFPSGASGTGELFF.

This sequence joins TRBV7-6 and TRBJ2-5, with 7 bases fitting TRBD1. Near its end, the DNA agrees better with TRBJ2-7, so the J call may be wrong. This CDR3 region has 17 residues. From germline, CDR1 is SGHVS and CDR2 FNYEAQ. For the CDR3, the DNA is TGTGCCAGCAGCTCACCTCGGGACAGCCCCCCTACGGACGAGCAGTACTTC. Its translation is CASSSPRDSPPTDEQYF.

The chain joins TRBV5-1 to TRBJ2-5; TRBD2 aligns across 8 bases. Near its end, the DNA agrees better with TRBJ2-1, so the J call may be wrong. The CDR3 runs to 16 residues. Germline V gene lookup returns CDR1 SGHRS and CDR2 YFSETQ. The CDR3 loop reads CASSFLGAGGSGEQFF. The DNA for the CDR3 is TGCGCCAGCAGCTTTTTAGGCGCGGGGGGATCGGGGGAGCAGTTCTTC.

This clonotype occurred a few times. This chain links TRBV24-1 with TRBJ1-1; D call uncertain. Per germline, CDR1 KGHDR and CDR2 SFDVKD. V lost 6 bases and J lost 5, with 9 bases in between. The CDR3 spans 12 residues. CDR3 DNA sequence: TGTGCCACCAGTAAGCGGGAAACTGAAGCTTTCTTT. It codes for CATSKRETEAFF.

This clonotype was seen a few times. This chain uses TRBV25-1 with TRBJ2-7; TRBD1 agrees at 8 bases. This CDR3 region has 13 residues. Germline CDR1 MGHDK, CDR2 SYGVNS. Unmatched junction bases numbered 6, after V lost 7 bases and J lost 4 bases. CDR3 coding DNA: TGTGCCAGCACAAGGACAGGGAAGTACGAGCAGTACTTC. Translation gives CASTRTGKYEQYF.

J is TRBJ2-3 and V is TRBV14; 12 bases are a match to TRBD1. Germline V gene lookup returns CDR1 SGHDN and CDR2 FVKESK. The CDR3 loop spans 14 amino acids. Trimming at V came to 3 bases and at J to 7 bases, leaving 2 bases not matched to a gene. CDR3 sequence (DNA): TGTGCCAGCAGCCAGGGACAGGGGGCACATACGCAGTATTTT. Its protein product is CASSQGQGAHTQYF.

This clonotype was counted only a few times. This CDR3 reads CASSPAVSNEKLFF. The CDR3 region has the DNA TGCGCCAGCAGCCCAGCCGTCTCTAATGAAAAACTGTTTTTT. The J gene is TRBJ1-4, the V gene TRBV5-1; D gene unclear. This CDR3 region has 14 residues. V was pared by 4 bases and J by 3 bases, with 10 bases between. CDR1 and CDR2 (germline): SGHRS, YFSETQ.

The V gene is TRBV20-1, the J gene TRBJ2-1; 7 bases are a match to TRBD1. V trimming: 5 bases; J trimming: 12 bases; junction bases outside the gene matches: 16. Germline V lookup: CDR1 DFQATT, CDR2 SNEGSKA (reference sequence). This CDR3 is built from 14 residues. CDR3: CSAPIPRQGHGQFF. CDR3 coding DNA: TGCAGTGCTCCGATACCGAGACAGGGACATGGGCAGTTCTTC.

This chain uses TRBV3-1 with TRBJ1-2; D is unclear. The CDR3 sequence is 14 residues long. V lost 0 bases and J 4 bases, leaving 9 bases between the germline ends. The germline V gene encodes CDR1 LGHDT and CDR2 YNNKEL (reference sequence). The CDR3 spells CASSQEREFYGYTF. The CDR3 region has the DNA TGTGCCAGCAGCCAAGAGAGGGAGTTCTATGGCTACACCTTC.

This clonotype was counted a few times. This chain links TRBV18 with TRBJ2-2; D possibly matches TRBD1 or TRBD2 (5 bases each). CDR1 and CDR2 from the germline V gene are KGHSH and LQKENI. CDR3 length: 16 amino acids. The V end was cut by 6 bases, the J end by 0 bases, with 14 bases between. The CDR3 region is CASSQGDGANTGELFF. The DNA of the CDR3 is TGTGCCAGCTCGCAGGGCGACGGGGCGAACACCGGGGAGCTGTTTTTT. Full variable domain (rest looked up from reference TRBV18 and TRBJ2-2): NAGVMQNPRHLVRRRGQEARLRCSPMKGHSHVYWYRQLPEEGLKFMVYLQKENIIDESGMPKERFSAEFPKEGPSILRIQQVVRGDSAAYFCASSQGDGANTGELFFGEGSRLTVL.

This clonotype was observed a few times. The gene calls are TRBV6-5 and TRBJ2-1, with 7 nucleotides matching TRBD1. The CDR3 sequence is 16 residues long. Germline V gene sequence: CDR1 MNHEY, CDR2 SVGAGI. J gave up 10 bases and V 0 bases, and 12 bases lay outside the gene matches. This CDR3 is CASSYSTTGAIGEQFF. The DNA of the CDR3 is TGTGCCAGCAGTTACTCGACAACAGGGGCTATAGGGGAGCAGTTCTTC.

The chain couples TRBV18 to TRBJ1-1, with a weak D call TRBD1 (6 bases). Trimming stripped 6 bases from V and 2 bases from J, with 13 bases between. Germline values: CDR1 KGHSH, CDR2 LQKENI. The CDR3 is 14 residues long. CDR3 residues: CASSNREGNTEAFF. The CDR3 bases are TGTGCCAGCTCTAACAGGGAGGGAAACACTGAAGCTTTCTTT.

This chain links TRBV18 with TRBJ1-6; TRBD1 might be the D (5 bases). Germline assignment: CDR1 KGHSH and CDR2 LQKENI. The V gene lost 5 bases and the J gene lost 8 bases, with 7 bases spanning the gap. CDR3 length: 12 residues. The CDR3 loop reads CASSMGDSPLHF. Written as DNA, the CDR3 is TGTGCCAGCTCAATGGGGGATTCACCCCTCCACTTT.

The V gene is TRBV5-1, the J gene TRBJ2-3; no clear D gene. Germline CDR1 and CDR2: SGHRS and YFSETQ. The ends were cut back, 7 bases at V and 2 bases at J, with 11 bases in the middle. CDR3 size: 13 residues. The CDR3 coding sequence is TGCGCCAGCCGTGACTCGGACACAGATACGCAGTATTTT. It is translated as CASRDSDTDTQYF. Filled out from reference TRBV5-1 and TRBJ2-3, the complete variable domain reads KAGVTQTPRYLIKTRGQQVTLSCSPISGHRSVSWYQQTPGQGLQFLFEYFSETQRNKGNFPGRFSGRQFSNSRSEMNVSTLELGDSALYLCASRDSDTDTQYFGPGTRLTVL.

Remarks on this clonotype: One end of the junction varies from germline; a read error may be responsible. The rearrangement links TRBV4-1 to TRBJ2-7; TRBD1 or TRBD2 may be the D gene (5 bases each). The CDR3 runs 16 residues. Germline-derived CDR1 and CDR2 are MGHRA and YSYEKL. Here the CDR3 DNA reads TGCGCCAGCAGCCAAGTTGCCGGGACCATCATTAATGAGCGGTTCTTC. Its translation: CASSQVAGTIINERFF.

The rearrangement joins TRBV29-1 to TRBJ2-7; D gene unclear. This CDR3 comprises 13 residues. V gave up 4 bases and J gave up 1 base, with 11 bases separating them. The germline V gene has CDR1 SQVTM and CDR2 ANQGSEA. The CDR3 is CSVVPSQSYEQYF. The DNA of the CDR3 is TGCAGCGTTGTACCGAGTCAGTCCTACGAGCAGTACTTC.

This clonotype was detected only a few times. V gene TRBV12-3 or TRBV12-4 combines with J gene TRBJ2-5; 8 bases line up with TRBD1. Judging by the DNA end, TRBJ2-7 fits better; the J call may be wrong. CDR3 length: 14 amino acids. The CDR3 DNA reads as TGTGCCAGCACAGAGGACAGGGTGTTTGTCGAGCAGTACTTC. It yields the protein CASTEDRVFVEQYF.

This clonotype turned up a few times. The chain joins TRBV2 to TRBJ2-1, with D tentatively TRBD1 or TRBD2 (5 bases each). The DNA end lines up better with TRBJ2-5; the J call may be wrong. The CDR3 spans 13 residues. CDR1 and CDR2 from the germline V gene are SNHLY and FYNNEI. The CDR3 loop reads CASRGDGLKTQYF. CDR3 DNA sequence: TGTGCCAGCAGGGGGGACGGACTGAAGACCCAGTACTTC.

CDR3 in amino acids: CSASNRGEKLFF. In nucleotides, the CDR3 is TGCAGTGCCTCAAACAGGGGTGAAAAACTGTTTTTT. The V and J genes are TRBV20-1 and TRBJ1-4; TRBD1 matches 7 bases. This CDR3 contains 12 residues. Trimming removed 6 bases from V and 7 bases from J; junction bases left unmatched: 5. Germline values: CDR1 DFQATT, CDR2 SNEGSKA (reference sequence).

The chain carries TRBV29-1 and TRBJ2-7, with D possibly being TRBD1 or TRBD2 (6 bases each). The CDR3 totals 12 residues. CDR1 is SQVTM, CDR2 ANQGSEA, per germline. The V and J ends lost 4 bases and 5 bases respectively, with 12 bases between them. The CDR3 DNA reads as TGCAGCGTTGGCCGAGGGGGGAACGAGCAGTACTTC. It specifies CSVGRGGNEQYF.

This clonotype appeared a few times. V and J are TRBV9 and TRBJ2-5, with TRBD2 matching over 9 bases. The J call may not be correct, given that the DNA end is closer to TRBJ2-1. The length of the CDR3 is 14 residues. CDR1 is SGDLS and CDR2 is YYNGEE in the germline V gene. The CDR3 DNA sequence: TGTGCCAGCAGCGTAGGCGGGGGGGTCAATGAGCAGTTCTTC. Protein sequence: CASSVGGGVNEQFF.